The entry below gives a single T cell receptor (beta chain) sequence along with its context. The target antigen is unknown. The data stem from a study of beta chain features in type 1 diabetes. Study-wide points: Lower insertion and higher deletion counts appeared at VDJ junctions in type 1 diabetes patients. All four CD4+ subsets from Type 1 diabetes patients carried moderately but significantly shorter TCRB CDR3s.

Expressed TCRB transcripts were sequenced because the entire RNA isolate underwent reverse transcription. Sequencing was performed with immunoSEQ multiplex PCR; in TCRdb, only in-frame clones are kept and a portion is missing. The top ten clones hold about 0.01% of a sample with roughly 340,000 clones, over 10% of them seen once. CD45RO/CCR7/CD25/CD127/CD95/CD27 separated CD4+ naive, central memory, regulatory and stem cell-like memory cells by sorting. V lost 4 bases and J lost 2, with 12 bases in between. The CDR3 has 13 residues. Germline assignment: CDR1 GTSNPN and CDR2 SVGIG (reference sequence).

The sequenced sample was naive CD4+ T cells from blood. This chain connects TRBV30 to TRBJ2-7; D might be TRBD1 (6 bases). The sequence was obtained from a woman aged 18-35 years with type 1 diabetes. As DNA, the CDR3 is TGTGCCTGGAATCGCGCAGGGGCCTACGAGCAGTACTTC. Its translation is CAWNRAGAYEQYF.